The entry that follows covers one T cell receptor (beta chain) sequence. As yet, its antigen is unknown. These data belong to a study of T-cell reconstitution after alpha-beta-depleted transplantation in children. Study-wide results and limits: In some patients, recipient T cells and intrathymic progenitors surviving conditioning explained high day-60 diversity. From newly produced T cells came most of the T-cell counts and diversity one year after transplant.

This CDR3 has 14 residues. Germline assignment: CDR1 MNHEY and CDR2 SVGAGI. The ends were cut back, 0 bases at V and 6 bases at J, with 8 bases in the middle. TCRbeta library preparation incorporated unique molecular identifiers. MiXCR, run by TCRdb on the PCR reads, gives a single entry per CDR3 protein. The sample has 480,000 or so distinct CDR3 sequences, roughly a tenth seen once. Sequencing used PBMCs, obtained before TCRalphabeta/CD19-depleted stem cell transplant. The chain recombines TRBV6-5 with TRBJ1-4, with unresolved D. The receptor was derived from a child younger than 10 with inherited bone marrow failure, due to receive a stem cell transplant. Written as DNA, the CDR3 is TGTGCCAGCAGTTACTCCCCAGGAGATGAAAAACTGTTTTTT. Its translation is CASSYSPGDEKLFF.